Presented here are 8 T cell receptor beta chains from one specimen sequenced in a study of blood T cell repertoires in COVID-19. The method was immunoSEQ multiplex PCR; TCRdb's version includes in-frame clones alone and lacks a portion of them. Of around 170,000 clones listed, about 87% are singletons. The sample consisted of peripheral blood. Receptors originate from a man between 60 and 70 years old with acute or convalescent COVID-19.

The chain recombines TRBV7-3 with TRBJ1-1; D is possibly TRBD1 (6 bases). Trimming pared 5 bases from V and 0 bases from J, leaving 10 bases between. Germline V gives CDR1 SGHTA, CDR2 FQGTGA. The CDR3 spans 14 residues. The CDR3, as DNA: TGTGCCAGCAGCCAACAGGGAATGAACACTGAAGCTTTCTTT. It encodes CASSQQGMNTEAFF.

The rearrangement joins TRBV5-1 to TRBJ1-4, with TRBD1 identical over 10 bases. There are 18 residues in the CDR3. CDR1 SGHRS and CDR2 YFSETQ come from the germline V gene. Germline trimming cut 3 bases from V and 7 bases from J; bases unmatched to any gene: 15. DNA for the CDR3: TGCGCCAGCAGCTCCCCCAGGGCGGAGACAGGGGGCTCTGAAAAACTGTTTTTT. Amino acid sequence: CASSSPRAETGGSEKLFF.

V and J are TRBV5-1 and TRBJ1-2; 7 bases match TRBD1. V lost 4 bases and J lost 7; bases outside the gene matches: 7. The CDR3 runs 13 residues. CDR1 is SGHRS, CDR2 YFSETQ, per germline. In DNA, the CDR3 is TGCGCCAGCAGCGCCGACAGGGTGGCTGGCTACACCTTC. It codes for CASSADRVAGYTF.

V and J are TRBV19 and TRBJ1-4; 7 nucleotides align to TRBD1. The V gene's germline CDR1 is LNHDA and CDR2 SQIVND (reference sequence). CDR3 size: 14 residues. V lost 6 bases to trimming and J lost 5 bases; unmatched junction nucleotides: 6. The CDR3 DNA follows: TGTGCCAGTAGCTTCGGGACAGAAAATGAAAAACTGTTTTTT. Amino acids: CASSFGTENEKLFF.

V is TRBV5-1 and J is TRBJ1-2; no firm D call. Trimming took off 2 bases at V and 6 bases at J, with 8 bases between the two ends. There are 12 residues in the CDR3. Germline V CDR1 and CDR2: SGHRS, YFSETQ. The CDR3 spells CASSFDTDGYTF. The CDR3, as DNA: TGCGCCAGCAGCTTCGACACCGATGGCTACACCTTC.

This clone was observed a single time. The V gene is TRBV5-4, the J gene TRBJ1-6; 8 nucleotides align to TRBD1. The ends lost 4 bases at V and 7 bases at J; junction bases unmatched: 16. The CDR3 contains 18 residues. Looked up from germline, CDR1 is SGHNT and CDR2 is YYREEE (reference sequence). The CDR3, as DNA: TGTGCCAGCAGCCCGCAGGGGACAGGATTATCGCCCAATTCACCCCTCCACTTT. Translated: CASSPQGTGLSPNSPLHF.

The chain recombines TRBV3-1 (or the pseudogene TRBV3-2) with TRBJ2-1; TRBD2 matches at 8 bases. Per germline, CDR1 LGHDT and CDR2 YNNKEL (reference sequence). V lost 6 bases and J lost 0; bases outside the gene matches: 7. The CDR3 contains 16 residues. CDR3 region: CASSFSGISSYNEQFF. CDR3 coding DNA: TGTGCCAGCAGTTTTAGCGGGATTAGCTCCTACAATGAGCAGTTCTTC.

The chain recombines TRBV6-5 with TRBJ2-7; tentatively, D is TRBD2 (6 bases). The CDR3 consists of 14 residues. Deletions cut 6 bases from V and 1 base from J, with 13 bases between. CDR1 is MNHEY and CDR2 is SVGAGI in the germline V gene. The CDR3 loop is CASSPLGGSYEQYF. CDR3 in DNA: TGTGCCAGCAGCCCCCTCGGGGGATCCTACGAGCAGTACTTC.